This T cell receptor beta chain was sequenced during a study of PD-1 blockade in mismatch repair-deficient tumors. Background on the study: Patients had fewer than 15 mismatch repair-deficient cancer types and were previously treated and progressing.

Germline loops: CDR1 MNHEY, CDR2 SVGAGI. There are 14 residues in the CDR3. Between the trimmed V and J ends, which lost 2 bases and 3 bases, there was a span of 7 bases. PCR or immunohistochemistry showed mismatch repair deficiency in every enrolled patient. Three pembrolizumab responders had their TCRs sequenced. Only in-frame clones appear in the TCRdb table, and some are missing; sequencing was by immunoSEQ multiplex PCR. Among some 100,000 clones listed, 82% were seen once. The sample was peripheral blood, taken about eight months after starting pembrolizumab. J is TRBJ1-4 and V is TRBV6-5; D may be TRBD1 (6 bases). The clonotype was recovered from an adult with mismatch repair-deficient cancer. The CDR3 is CASSYEGANEKLFF. The CDR3, as DNA: TGTGCCAGCAGTTACGAGGGGGCTAATGAAAAACTGTTTTTT.